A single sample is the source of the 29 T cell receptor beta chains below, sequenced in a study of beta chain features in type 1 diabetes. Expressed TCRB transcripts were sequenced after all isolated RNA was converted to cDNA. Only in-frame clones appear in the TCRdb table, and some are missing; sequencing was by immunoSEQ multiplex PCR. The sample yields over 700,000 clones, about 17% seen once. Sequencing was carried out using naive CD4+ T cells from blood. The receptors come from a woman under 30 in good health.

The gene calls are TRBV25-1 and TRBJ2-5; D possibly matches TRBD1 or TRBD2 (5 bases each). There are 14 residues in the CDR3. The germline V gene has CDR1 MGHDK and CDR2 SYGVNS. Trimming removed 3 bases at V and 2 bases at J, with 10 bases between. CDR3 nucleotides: TGTGCCAGCAGTGAGTCCGGGGCTCAAGAGACCCAGTACTTC. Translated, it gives CASSESGAQETQYF.

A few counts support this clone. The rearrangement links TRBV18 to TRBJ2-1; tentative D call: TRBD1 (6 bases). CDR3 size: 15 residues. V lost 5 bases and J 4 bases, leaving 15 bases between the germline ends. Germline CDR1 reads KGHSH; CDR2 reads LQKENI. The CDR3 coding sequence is TGTGCCAGCTCAGCCTCTCAGGGGTCGTACAATGAGCAGTTCTTC. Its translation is CASSASQGSYNEQFF.

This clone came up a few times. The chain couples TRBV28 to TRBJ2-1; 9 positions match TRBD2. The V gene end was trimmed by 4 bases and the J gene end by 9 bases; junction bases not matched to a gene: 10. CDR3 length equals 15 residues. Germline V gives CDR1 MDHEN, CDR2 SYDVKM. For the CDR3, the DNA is TGTGCCAGCAGTTCTGAGCGGGAGGACGTCTTTGAGCAGTTCTTC. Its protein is CASSSEREDVFEQFF.

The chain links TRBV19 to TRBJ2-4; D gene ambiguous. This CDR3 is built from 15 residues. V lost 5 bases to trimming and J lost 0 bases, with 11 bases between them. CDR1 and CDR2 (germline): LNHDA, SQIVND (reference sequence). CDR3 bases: TGTGCCAGTAGTGATTGGGATCTAGCCAAAAACATTCAGTACTTC. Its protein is CASSDWDLAKNIQYF.

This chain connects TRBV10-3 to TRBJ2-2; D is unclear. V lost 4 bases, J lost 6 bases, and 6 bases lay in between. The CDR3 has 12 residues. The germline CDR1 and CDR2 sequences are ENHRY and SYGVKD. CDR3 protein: CAISGTPGELFF. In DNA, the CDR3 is TGTGCCATCAGTGGGACCCCCGGGGAGCTGTTTTTT.

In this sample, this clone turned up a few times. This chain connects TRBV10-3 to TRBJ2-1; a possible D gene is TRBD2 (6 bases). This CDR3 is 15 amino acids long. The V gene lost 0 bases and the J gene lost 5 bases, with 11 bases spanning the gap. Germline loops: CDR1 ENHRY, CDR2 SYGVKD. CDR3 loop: CAISESGLPDNEQFF. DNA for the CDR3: TGTGCCATCAGTGAGTCGGGACTCCCAGACAATGAGCAGTTCTTC.

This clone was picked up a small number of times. The CDR3 loop reads CASSFRVLWDTQYF. Here the CDR3 DNA reads TGTGCCAGCAGCTTCCGGGTTTTGTGGGATACGCAGTATTTT. The chain carries TRBV7-2 and TRBJ2-3; no clear D. The CDR3 length is 14 residues. Germline CDR1 is SGHTA and CDR2 is FQGNSA. V lost 3 bases to trimming and J lost 6 bases, with 13 bases between them. The whole variable domain, filled in from reference TRBV7-2 and TRBJ2-3, reads GAGVSQSPSNKVTEKGKDVELRCDPISGHTALYWYRQSLGQGLEFLIYFQGNSAPDKSGLPSDRFSAERTGGSVSTLTIQRTQQEDSAVYLCASSFRVLWDTQYFGPGTRLTVL.

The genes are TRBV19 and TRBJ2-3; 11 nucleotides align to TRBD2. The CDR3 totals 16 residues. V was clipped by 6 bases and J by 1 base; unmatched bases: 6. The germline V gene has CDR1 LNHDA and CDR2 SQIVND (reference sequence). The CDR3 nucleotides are TGTGCCAGTAGAGTAGCGGGAGGGCCTCGCACAGATACGCAGTATTTT. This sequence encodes CASRVAGGPRTDTQYF. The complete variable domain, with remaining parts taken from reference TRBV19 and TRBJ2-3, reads DGGITQSPKYLFRKEGQNVTLSCEQNLNHDAMYWYRQDPGQGLRLIYYSQIVNDFQKGDIAEGYSVSREKKESFPLTVTSAQKNPTAFYLCASRVAGGPRTDTQYFGPGTRLTVL.

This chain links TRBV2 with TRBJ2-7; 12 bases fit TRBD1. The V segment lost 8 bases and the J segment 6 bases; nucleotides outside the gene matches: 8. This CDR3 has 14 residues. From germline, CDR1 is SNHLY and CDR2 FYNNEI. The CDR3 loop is CASHLRDRGREQYF. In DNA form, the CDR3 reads TGTGCCAGCCACCTCCGGGACAGGGGGCGCGAGCAGTACTTC.

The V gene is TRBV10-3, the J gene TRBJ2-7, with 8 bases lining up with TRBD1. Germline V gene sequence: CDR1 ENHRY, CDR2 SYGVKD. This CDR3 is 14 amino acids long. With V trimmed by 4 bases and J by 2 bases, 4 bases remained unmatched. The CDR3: CAISAKQGAYEQYF. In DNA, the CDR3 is TGTGCCATCAGTGCTAAACAGGGGGCCTACGAGCAGTACTTC.

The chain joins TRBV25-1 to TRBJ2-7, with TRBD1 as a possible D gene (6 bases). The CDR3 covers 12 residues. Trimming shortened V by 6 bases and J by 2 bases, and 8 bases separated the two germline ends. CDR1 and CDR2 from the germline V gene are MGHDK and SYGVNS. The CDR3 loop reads CASSEGAYEQYF. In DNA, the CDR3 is TGTGCCAGCAGCGAGGGGGCCTACGAGCAGTACTTC.

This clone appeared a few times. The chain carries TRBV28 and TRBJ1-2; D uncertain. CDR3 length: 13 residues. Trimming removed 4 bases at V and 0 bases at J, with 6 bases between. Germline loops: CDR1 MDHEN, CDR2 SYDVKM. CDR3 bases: TGTGCCAGCAGTTACACAGCTAACTATGGCTACACCTTC. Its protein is CASSYTANYGYTF.

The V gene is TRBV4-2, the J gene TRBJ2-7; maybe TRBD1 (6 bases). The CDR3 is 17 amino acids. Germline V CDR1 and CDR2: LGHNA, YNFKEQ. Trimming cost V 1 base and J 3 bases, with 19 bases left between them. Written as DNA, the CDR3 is TGTGCCAGCAGCCAAGTCCTTGGGCAGGGGCGTTACTACGAGCAGTACTTC. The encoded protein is CASSQVLGQGRYYEQYF.

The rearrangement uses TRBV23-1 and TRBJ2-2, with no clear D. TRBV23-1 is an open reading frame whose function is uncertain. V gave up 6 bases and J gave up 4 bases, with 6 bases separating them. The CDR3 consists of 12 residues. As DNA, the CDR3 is TGCGCCAGCAGGAAGAGCACCGGGGAGCTGTTTTTT. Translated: CASRKSTGELFF.

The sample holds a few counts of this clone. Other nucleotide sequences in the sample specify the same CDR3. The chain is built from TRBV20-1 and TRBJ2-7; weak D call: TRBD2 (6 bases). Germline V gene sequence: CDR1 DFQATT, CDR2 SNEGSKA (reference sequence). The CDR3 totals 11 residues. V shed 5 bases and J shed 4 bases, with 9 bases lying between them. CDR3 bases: TGCAGTGCTGGCCGGGAGTACGAGCAGTACTTC. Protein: CSAGREYEQYF.

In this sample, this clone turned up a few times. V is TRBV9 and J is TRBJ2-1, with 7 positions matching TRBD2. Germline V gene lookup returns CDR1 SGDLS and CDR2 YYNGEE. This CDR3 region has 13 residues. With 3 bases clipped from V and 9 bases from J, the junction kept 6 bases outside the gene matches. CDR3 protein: CASSGGTIGEQFF. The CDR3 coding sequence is TGTGCCAGCAGCGGAGGGACTATCGGTGAGCAGTTCTTC.

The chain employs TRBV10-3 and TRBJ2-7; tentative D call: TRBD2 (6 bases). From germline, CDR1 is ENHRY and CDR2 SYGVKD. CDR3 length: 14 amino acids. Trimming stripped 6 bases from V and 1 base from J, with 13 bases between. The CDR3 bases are TGTGCCATCAGCGAAGGGAGGTATTCCTACGAGCAGTACTTC. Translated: CAISEGRYSYEQYF.

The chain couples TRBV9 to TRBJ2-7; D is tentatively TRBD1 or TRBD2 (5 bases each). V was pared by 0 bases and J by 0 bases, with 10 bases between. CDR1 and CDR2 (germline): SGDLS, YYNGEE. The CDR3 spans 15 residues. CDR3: CASSVGGDPSYEQYF. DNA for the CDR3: TGTGCCAGCAGCGTAGGTGGGGACCCCTCCTACGAGCAGTACTTC.

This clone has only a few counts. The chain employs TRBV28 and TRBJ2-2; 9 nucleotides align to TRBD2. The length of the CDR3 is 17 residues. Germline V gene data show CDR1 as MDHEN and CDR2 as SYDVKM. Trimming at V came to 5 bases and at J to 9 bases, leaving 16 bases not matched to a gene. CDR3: CASSTFLAGFSSRELFF. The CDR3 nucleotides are TGTGCCAGCAGTACCTTCCTAGCGGGATTTTCGTCGCGGGAGCTGTTTTTT.

CDR3 in amino acids: CASSPREGLVGTQYF. CDR3 in DNA: TGTGCCAGCAGCCCCCGGGAGGGCCTAGTGGGGACGCAGTATTTT. This chain joins TRBV9 and TRBJ2-3; 8 bases match TRBD2. The germline gives CDR1 SGDLS, CDR2 YYNGEE. V lost 4 bases, J lost 9 bases, and 13 bases stayed unmatched. This CDR3 comprises 15 residues.

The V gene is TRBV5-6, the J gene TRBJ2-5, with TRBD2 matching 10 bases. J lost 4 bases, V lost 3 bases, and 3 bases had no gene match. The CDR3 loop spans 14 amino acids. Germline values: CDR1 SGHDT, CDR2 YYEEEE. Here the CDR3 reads CASSWLAGAETQYF. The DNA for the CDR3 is TGTGCCAGCAGCTGGCTAGCGGGAGCAGAGACCCAGTACTTC. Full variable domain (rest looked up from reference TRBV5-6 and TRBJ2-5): DAGVTQSPTHLIKTRGQQVTLRCSPKSGHDTVSWYQQALGQGPQFIFQYYEEEERQRGNFPDRFSGHQFPNYSSELNVNALLLGDSALYLCASSWLAGAETQYFGPGTRLLVL.

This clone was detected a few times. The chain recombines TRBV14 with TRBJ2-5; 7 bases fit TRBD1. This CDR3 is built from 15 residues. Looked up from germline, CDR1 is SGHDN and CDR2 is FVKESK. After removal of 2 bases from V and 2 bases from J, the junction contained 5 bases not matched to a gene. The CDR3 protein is CASSQRQGWQETQYF. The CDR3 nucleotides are TGTGCCAGCAGCCAACGACAGGGTTGGCAAGAGACCCAGTACTTC.

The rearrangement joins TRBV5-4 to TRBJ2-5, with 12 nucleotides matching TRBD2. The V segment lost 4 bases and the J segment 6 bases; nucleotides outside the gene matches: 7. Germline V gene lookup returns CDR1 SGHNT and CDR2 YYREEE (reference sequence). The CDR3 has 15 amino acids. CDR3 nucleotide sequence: TGTGCCAGCAGCCTCCCTAGCGGGAGGGTTAAGACCCAGTACTTC. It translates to CASSLPSGRVKTQYF. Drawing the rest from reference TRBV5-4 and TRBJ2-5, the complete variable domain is ETGVTQSPTHLIKTRGQQVTLRCSSQSGHNTVSWYQQALGQGPQFIFQYYREEENGRGNFPPRFSGLQFPNYSSELNVNALELDDSALYLCASSLPSGRVKTQYFGPGTRLLVL.

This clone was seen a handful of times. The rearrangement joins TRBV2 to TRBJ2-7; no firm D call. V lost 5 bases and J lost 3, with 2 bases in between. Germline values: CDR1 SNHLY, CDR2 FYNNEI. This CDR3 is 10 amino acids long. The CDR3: CASSYYEQYF. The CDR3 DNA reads TGTGCCAGCAGTTACTACGAGCAGTACTTC.

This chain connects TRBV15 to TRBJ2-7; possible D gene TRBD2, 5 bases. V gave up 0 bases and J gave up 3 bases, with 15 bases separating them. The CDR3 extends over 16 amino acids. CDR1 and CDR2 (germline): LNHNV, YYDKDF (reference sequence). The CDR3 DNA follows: TGTGCCACCAGCAGAGATCGATGGGGTCGGGGCTACGAGCAGTACTTC. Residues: CATSRDRWGRGYEQYF.

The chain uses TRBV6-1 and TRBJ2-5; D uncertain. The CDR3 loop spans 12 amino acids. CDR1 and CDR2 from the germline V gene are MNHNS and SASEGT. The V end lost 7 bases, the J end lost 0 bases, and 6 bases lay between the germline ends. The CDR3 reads CASTRDQETQYF. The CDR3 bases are TGTGCCAGCACTAGAGACCAAGAGACCCAGTACTTC.

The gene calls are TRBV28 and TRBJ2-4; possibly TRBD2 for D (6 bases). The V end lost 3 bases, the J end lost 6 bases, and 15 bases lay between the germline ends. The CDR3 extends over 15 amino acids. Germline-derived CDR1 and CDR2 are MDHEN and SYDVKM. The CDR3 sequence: CASSFQGGRGNIQYF. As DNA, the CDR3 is TGTGCCAGCAGTTTCCAGGGAGGTCGGGGAAACATTCAGTACTTC.

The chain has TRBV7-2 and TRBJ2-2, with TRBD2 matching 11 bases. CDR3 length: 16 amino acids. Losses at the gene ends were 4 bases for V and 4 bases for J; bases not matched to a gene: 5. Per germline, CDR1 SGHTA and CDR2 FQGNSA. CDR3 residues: CASSSGLAVGTGELFF. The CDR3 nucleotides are TGTGCCAGCAGCTCGGGACTAGCGGTGGGCACCGGGGAGCTGTTTTTT.

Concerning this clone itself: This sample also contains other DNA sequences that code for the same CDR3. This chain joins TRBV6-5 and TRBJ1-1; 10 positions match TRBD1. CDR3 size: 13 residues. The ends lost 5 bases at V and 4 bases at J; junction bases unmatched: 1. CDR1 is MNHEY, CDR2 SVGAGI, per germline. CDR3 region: CASSRTGGTEAFF. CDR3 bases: TGTGCCAGCAGTCGGACAGGGGGCACTGAAGCTTTCTTT.